Shown below are 11 T cell receptor beta chains from a single sample sequenced in a study of shared clonotypes between healthy human individuals. Assay used: immunoSEQ multiplex PCR; TCRdb lists only in-frame clones, some missing. The data contain roughly 1,800,000 clones, approximately 94% of them singletons. The naive CD8 fraction comprised CD45RO-negative cells positively selected for CCR7 and excluded terminally differentiated effector memory CD45RA+ cells. The sample consisted of naive CD8+ T cells sorted from blood. These receptors were obtained from a man aged 18 to 35 in good health.

J is TRBJ2-2 and V is TRBV11-2; 9 bases are a match to TRBD1. The germline CDR1 and CDR2 sequences are SGHAT and FQNNGV. With 2 bases clipped from V and 3 bases from J, the junction kept 1 base outside the gene matches. This CDR3 is 15 amino acids long. DNA of the CDR3: TGTGCCAGCAGCTTAACAGGGGGCCACACCGGGGAGCTGTTTTTT. It is translated as CASSLTGGHTGELFF.

V is TRBV30 and J is TRBJ2-3; D is ambiguous. The V gene lost 2 bases and the J gene lost 4 bases, with 10 bases spanning the gap. Germline V lookup: CDR1 GTSNPN, CDR2 SVGIG (reference sequence). There are 13 residues in the CDR3. The CDR3 nucleotides are TGTGCCTGGAGTCTCCTTGGGGCAGATACGCAGTATTTT. This gives the protein CAWSLLGADTQYF.

The rearrangement links TRBV10-3 to TRBJ2-7; D unresolved. Germline V CDR1 and CDR2: ENHRY, SYGVKD. This CDR3 region has 14 residues. Trimming removed 3 bases at V and 3 bases at J, with 12 bases between. The CDR3 loop is CAISDIGSLYEQYF. DNA for the CDR3: TGTGCCATCAGTGATATTGGGTCCCTCTACGAGCAGTACTTC.

The rearrangement links TRBV30 to TRBJ2-3; perhaps TRBD2 as D (6 bases). The CDR3 runs 21 residues. Germline CDR1 reads GTSNPN; CDR2 reads SVGIG (reference sequence). Trimming stripped 1 base from V and 2 bases from J, with 31 bases between. CDR3 in amino acids: CAWSGGGISVAEILDTDTQYF. In DNA, the CDR3 is TGTGCCTGGAGTGGTGGGGGAATTAGCGTAGCGGAAATCCTCGACACAGATACGCAGTATTTT.

The chain combines TRBV28 with TRBJ1-6; the D gene is possibly TRBD1 (5 bases). Germline CDR1 and CDR2: MDHEN and SYDVKM. This CDR3 has 14 residues. V was shortened by 7 bases and J by 5 bases, with 12 bases between the two germline ends. CDR3 protein: CASTPKGHNSPLHF. The CDR3 DNA reads TGTGCCAGCACCCCGAAGGGGCATAATTCACCCCTCCACTTT.

CDR3 residues: CASSSPGTGGVNTQYF. Written as DNA, the CDR3 is TGTGCCAGCAGTTCTCCCGGGACAGGGGGCGTAAATACGCAGTATTTT. The J gene is TRBJ2-3, the V gene TRBV27; 12 positions agree with TRBD1. The CDR3 is 16 amino acids. Germline values: CDR1 MNHEY, CDR2 SMNVEV (reference sequence). J lost 7 bases, V lost 4 bases, and 9 bases had no gene match.

V usage is TRBV29-1 and J usage is TRBJ2-3; no clear D. The CDR3 totals 12 residues. Trimming removed 6 bases at V and 8 bases at J, with 15 bases between. Germline V gene data show CDR1 as SQVTM and CDR2 as ANQGSEA. CDR3 residues: CSVNLGLGTQYF. The CDR3 nucleotides are TGCAGCGTCAATCTAGGGCTGGGTACGCAGTATTTT.

The chain is built from TRBV15 and TRBJ1-1; TRBD1 is a possible D gene (5 bases). Trimming stripped 6 bases from V and 9 bases from J, with 17 bases between. From germline, CDR1 is LNHNV and CDR2 YYDKDF (reference sequence). The CDR3 runs to 13 residues. As DNA, the CDR3 is TGTGCCACCAGTGAGGGGCGGGCCTCGCAAGCTTTCTTT. Amino acids: CATSEGRASQAFF.

Remarks on this clone: The identical CDR3 is also encoded by other nucleotide sequences in the sample. This chain connects TRBV28 to TRBJ2-5; 9 bases are a match to TRBD1. The J segment lost 3 bases and the V segment lost 5 bases, leaving 4 bases of the junction unmatched. In germline, CDR1 is MDHEN, CDR2 SYDVKM. This CDR3 is 14 amino acids long. DNA for the CDR3: TGTGCCAGCAGTCCCCGGGACAGGGAAGAGACCCAGTACTTC. It translates to CASSPRDREETQYF.

Only one count was recorded for this clone. The chain uses TRBV7-2 and TRBJ2-7; 8 bases map to TRBD2. The CDR3 is 15 amino acids. With 5 bases clipped from V and 7 bases from J, the junction kept 13 bases outside the gene matches. Germline V gives CDR1 SGHTA, CDR2 FQGNSA. CDR3 sequence reads: CASSPTLTGTREQYF. CDR3 sequence (DNA): TGTGCCAGCAGCCCTACCCTAACGGGGACTAGAGAGCAGTACTTC.

The chain joins TRBV30 to TRBJ1-2, with unresolved D. The CDR3 is 13 amino acids. Trimming removed 2 bases at V and 4 bases at J, with 11 bases between. CDR1 is GTSNPN, CDR2 SVGIG, per germline (reference sequence). CDR3 sequence: CAWSFVPAYGYTF. The CDR3 nucleotides are TGTGCCTGGAGTTTTGTTCCGGCCTATGGCTACACCTTC.